This T cell receptor (beta chain) was recorded in a study of post-analysis software for immune sequencing data. Study as a whole: The patients showed relapsing-remitting, secondary progressive and progressive-relapsing multiple sclerosis courses. Overall study results and limits: Samples from one preparation batch, clustered by F measure, grouped strongly together. Patients carried roughly five TRBV segments more frequently than controls did, and TRBV5-6, TRBV5-1 and TRBV20-1 were among them. Multiple sclerosis patients showed significantly lower normalized Chao1 diversity than controls did.

The TCR beta cDNA libraries carried unique molecular identifiers. Around 500,000 cDNA molecules were obtained per 1 to 10 million input T cells. One entry per CDR3 protein results from TCRdb running MiXCR on the PCR reads. The repertoire has hundreds of thousands of distinct CDR3 sequences, about 27% of them found once; the top ten carry approximately 0.55%. The V and J ends lost 5 bases and 3 bases respectively, with 20 bases between them. This CDR3 has 16 amino acids. Germline CDR1 SGHAT, CDR2 FQDESV (reference sequence). In regard to this clonotype: Its antigen is not known.

Sequencing was performed on blood. The clonotype comes from a girl between 10 and 17 years old with multiple sclerosis. This rearrangement joins TRBV11-1 to TRBJ2-7, with D perhaps TRBD1 or TRBD2 (5 bases each). CDR3 bases: TGTGCCAGCAGCCAGTGGGGTGTTGGGGGAAACTACGAGCAGTACTTC. This codes for CASSQWGVGGNYEQYF.